This entry describes one TCR beta chain. Its target is unknown. The CDR3 is 14 amino acids. From germline, CDR1 is LNHDA and CDR2 SQIVND (reference sequence). Trimming at V came to 6 bases and at J to 4 bases, leaving 7 bases not matched to a gene. This specimen comes from a study of graft-versus-host responses after intestinal transplantation. Study-level findings and limits: GvH clones detected in recipient marrow included some appearing first in ileum or blood.

The data were produced by immunoSEQ multiplex PCR, yet TCRdb's version contains in-frame clones alone and is incomplete. The repertoire holds tens of thousands of clones, with approximately 80% as singletons. This chain links TRBV19 with TRBJ1-2; 8 bases agree with TRBD1. The TCR was taken from a human donor who was the organ donor for an intestinal transplant. The sequences come from unstimulated CD4+ T cells sorted from spleen or lymph node cells, collected before transplant. CDR3: CASSPGGGSYGYTF. CDR3 sequence (DNA): TGTGCCAGTAGCCCAGGGGGCGGGAGCTATGGCTACACCTTC.